This T cell receptor beta chain came from a study of brain T cells in children with intractable seizures. The study, taken as a whole, reports: Absence of clones before surgery may stem from lower sequencing depth.

Specified time point: blood from clinic visit 5 months post-surgery; TSC patient then seizure free. Only cases whose brain tissue showed the highest T cell transcript signatures were sequenced. The repertoire was sequenced with immunoSEQ multiplex PCR; TCRdb's copy has only in-frame clones and lacks some. Among a few hundred thousand clones, over 90% were seen once, and the ten largest hold under 7%. CDR1 and CDR2 (germline): SEHNR, FQNEAQ (reference sequence). V lost 2 bases and J lost 9; bases outside the gene matches: 4. The CDR3 has 15 residues. Comments on this clone: What it binds is not known.

V is TRBV7-9 and J is TRBJ2-1; 13 nucleotides match TRBD2. The source material was peripheral blood, sampled around 5 months after surgery. The receptor was derived from a boy under two years old with tuberous sclerosis and intractable seizures. In DNA form, the CDR3 reads TGTGCCAGCAGCTTACCACTAGCGGGGGGGCGTGAGCAGTTCTTC. Translation: CASSLPLAGGREQFF.